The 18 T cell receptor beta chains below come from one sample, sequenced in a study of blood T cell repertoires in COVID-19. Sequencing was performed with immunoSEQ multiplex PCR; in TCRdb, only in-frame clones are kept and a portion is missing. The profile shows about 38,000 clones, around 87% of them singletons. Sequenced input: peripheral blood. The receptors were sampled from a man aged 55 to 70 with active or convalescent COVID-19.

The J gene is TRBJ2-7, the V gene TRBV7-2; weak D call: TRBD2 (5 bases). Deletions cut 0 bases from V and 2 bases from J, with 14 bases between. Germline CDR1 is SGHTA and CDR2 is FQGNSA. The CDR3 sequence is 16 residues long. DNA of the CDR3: TGTGCCAGCAGCTTAGCGGGAGCCCCCGCGCCCTACGAGCAGTACTTC. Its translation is CASSLAGAPAPYEQYF.

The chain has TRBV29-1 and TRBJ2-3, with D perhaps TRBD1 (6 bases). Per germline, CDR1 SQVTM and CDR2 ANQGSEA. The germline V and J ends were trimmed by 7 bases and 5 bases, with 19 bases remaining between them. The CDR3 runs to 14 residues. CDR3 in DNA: TGCAGCGCAAGGGCAGGGGTTGTCGGAGATACGCAGTATTTT. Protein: CSARAGVVGDTQYF.

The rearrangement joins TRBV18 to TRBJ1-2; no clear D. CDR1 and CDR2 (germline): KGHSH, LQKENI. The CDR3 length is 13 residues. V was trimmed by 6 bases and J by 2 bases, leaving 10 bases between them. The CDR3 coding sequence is TGTGCCAGCTCCCCGGGTGCGAACTATGGCTACACCTTC. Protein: CASSPGANYGYTF.

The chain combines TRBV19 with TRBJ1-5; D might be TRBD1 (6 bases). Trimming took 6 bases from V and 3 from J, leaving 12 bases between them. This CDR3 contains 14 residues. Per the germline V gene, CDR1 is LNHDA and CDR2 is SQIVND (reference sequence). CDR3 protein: CASRDRGLNQPQHF. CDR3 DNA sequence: TGTGCCAGTAGGGACAGAGGACTCAATCAGCCCCAGCATTTT.

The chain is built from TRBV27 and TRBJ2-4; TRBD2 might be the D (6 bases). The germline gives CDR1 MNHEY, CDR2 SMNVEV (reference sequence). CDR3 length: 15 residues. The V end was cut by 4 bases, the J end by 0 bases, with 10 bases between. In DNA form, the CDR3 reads TGTGCCAGCAGTTATGCGGGACTAGCCAAAAACATTCAGTACTTC. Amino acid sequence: CASSYAGLAKNIQYF.

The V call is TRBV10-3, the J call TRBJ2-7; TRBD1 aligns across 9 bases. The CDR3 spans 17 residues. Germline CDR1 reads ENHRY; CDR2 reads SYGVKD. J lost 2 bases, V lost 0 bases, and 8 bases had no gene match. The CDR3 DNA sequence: TGTGCCATCAGTGAGTCGATAGTAGGGGACAGGGCCTACGAGCAGTACTTC. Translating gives CAISESIVGDRAYEQYF.

As DNA, the CDR3 is TGTGCCACCAGTGAGGGGGACAGGGGGTTCGCAGATACGCAGTATTTT. Its translation: CATSEGDRGFADTQYF. The chain links TRBV24-1 to TRBJ2-3, with 11 bases lining up with TRBD1. The CDR3 is 16 residues long. With V trimmed by 4 bases and J by 4 bases, 6 bases remained unmatched. Germline V CDR1 and CDR2: KGHDR, SFDVKD.

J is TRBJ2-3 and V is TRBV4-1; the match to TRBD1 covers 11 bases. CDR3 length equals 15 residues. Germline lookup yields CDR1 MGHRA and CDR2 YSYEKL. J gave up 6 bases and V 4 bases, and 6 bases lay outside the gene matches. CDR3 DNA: TGCGCCAGCAGCCCAGGACAGGGGGCTACGGATACGCAGTATTTT. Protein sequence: CASSPGQGATDTQYF.

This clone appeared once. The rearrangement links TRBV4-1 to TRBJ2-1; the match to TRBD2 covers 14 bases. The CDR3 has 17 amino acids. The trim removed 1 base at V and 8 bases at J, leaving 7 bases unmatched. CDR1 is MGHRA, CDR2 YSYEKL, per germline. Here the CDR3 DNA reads TGCGCCAGCAGCCAAGGACTGGGACTAGCGGGAGAAGATGAGCAGTTCTTC. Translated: CASSQGLGLAGEDEQFF.

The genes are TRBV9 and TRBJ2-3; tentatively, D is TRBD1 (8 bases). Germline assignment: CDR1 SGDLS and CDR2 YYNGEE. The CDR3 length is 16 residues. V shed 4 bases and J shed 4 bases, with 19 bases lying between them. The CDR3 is CASSPRGGQVSDTQYF. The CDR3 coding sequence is TGTGCCAGCAGCCCAAGGGGGGGACAGGTCTCAGATACGCAGTATTTT.

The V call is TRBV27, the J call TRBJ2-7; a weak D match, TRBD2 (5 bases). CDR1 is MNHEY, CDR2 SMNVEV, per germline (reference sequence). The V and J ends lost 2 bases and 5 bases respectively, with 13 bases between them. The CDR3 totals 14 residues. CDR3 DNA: TGTGCCAGCAGTTTACAGGCGCCGGGGAACGAGCAGTACTTC. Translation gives CASSLQAPGNEQYF.

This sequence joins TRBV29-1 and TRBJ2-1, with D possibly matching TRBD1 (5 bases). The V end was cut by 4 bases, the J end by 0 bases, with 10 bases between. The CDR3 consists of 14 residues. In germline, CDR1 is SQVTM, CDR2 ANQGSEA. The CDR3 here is CSVADRYSYNEQFF. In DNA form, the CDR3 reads TGCAGCGTTGCTGACAGATACTCCTACAATGAGCAGTTCTTC.

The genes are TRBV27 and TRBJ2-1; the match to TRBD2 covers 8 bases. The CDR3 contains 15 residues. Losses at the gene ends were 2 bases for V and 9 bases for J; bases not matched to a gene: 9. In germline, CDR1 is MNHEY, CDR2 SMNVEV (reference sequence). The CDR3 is CASSLIGTSRPEQFF. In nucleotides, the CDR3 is TGTGCCAGCAGTTTAATCGGGACTAGTAGGCCTGAGCAGTTCTTC.

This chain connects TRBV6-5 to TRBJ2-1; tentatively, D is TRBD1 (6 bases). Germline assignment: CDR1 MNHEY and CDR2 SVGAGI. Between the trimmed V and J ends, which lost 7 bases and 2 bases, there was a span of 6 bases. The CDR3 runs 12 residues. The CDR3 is CASNRAYNEQFF. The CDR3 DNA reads TGTGCCAGCAACAGGGCCTACAATGAGCAGTTCTTC.

This CDR3 reads CASTDPSQHRGRRTEAFF. The DNA of the CDR3 is TGTGCCAGCACAGACCCAAGCCAACACAGGGGGCGTCGGACTGAAGCTTTCTTT. V gene TRBV7-2 combines with J gene TRBJ1-1, with 9 positions matching TRBD1. The V segment lost 7 bases and the J segment 5 bases; nucleotides outside the gene matches: 20. The CDR3 sequence is 18 residues long. Germline lookup yields CDR1 SGHTA and CDR2 FQGNSA.

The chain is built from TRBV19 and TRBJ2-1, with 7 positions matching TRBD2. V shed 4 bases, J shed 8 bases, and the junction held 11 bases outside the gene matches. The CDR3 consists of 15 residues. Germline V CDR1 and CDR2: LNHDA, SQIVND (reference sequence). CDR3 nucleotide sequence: TGTGCCAGTAGTAGACGACTAGCTGGGTCCGATGAGCAGTTCTTC. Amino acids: CASSRRLAGSDEQFF.

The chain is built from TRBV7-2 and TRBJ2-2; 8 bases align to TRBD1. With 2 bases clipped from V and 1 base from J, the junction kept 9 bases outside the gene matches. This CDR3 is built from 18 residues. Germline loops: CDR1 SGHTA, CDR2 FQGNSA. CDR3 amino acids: CASSLRPPGTGNTGELFF. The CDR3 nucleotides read TGTGCCAGCAGCTTAAGGCCCCCCGGGACAGGGAACACCGGGGAGCTGTTTTTT.

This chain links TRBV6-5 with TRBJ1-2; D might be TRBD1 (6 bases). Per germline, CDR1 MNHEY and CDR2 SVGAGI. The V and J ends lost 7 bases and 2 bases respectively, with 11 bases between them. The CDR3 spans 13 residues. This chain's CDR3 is CASTDTGNYGYTF. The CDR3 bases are TGTGCCAGCACCGATACAGGGAACTATGGCTACACCTTC.